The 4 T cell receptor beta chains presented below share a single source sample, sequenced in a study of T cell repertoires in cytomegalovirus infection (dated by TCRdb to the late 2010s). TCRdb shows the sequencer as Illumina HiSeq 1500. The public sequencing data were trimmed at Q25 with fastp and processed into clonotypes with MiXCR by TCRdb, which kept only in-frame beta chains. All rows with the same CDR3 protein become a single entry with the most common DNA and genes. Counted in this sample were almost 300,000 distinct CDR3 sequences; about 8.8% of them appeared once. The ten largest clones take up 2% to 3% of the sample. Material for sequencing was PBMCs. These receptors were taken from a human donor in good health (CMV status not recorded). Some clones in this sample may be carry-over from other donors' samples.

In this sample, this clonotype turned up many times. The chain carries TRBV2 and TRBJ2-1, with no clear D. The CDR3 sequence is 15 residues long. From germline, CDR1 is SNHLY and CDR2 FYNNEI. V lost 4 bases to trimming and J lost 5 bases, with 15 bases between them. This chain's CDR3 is CASSGRANQNNEQFF. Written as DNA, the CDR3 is TGTGCCAGCAGTGGTAGGGCGAACCAAAACAATGAGCAGTTCTTC.

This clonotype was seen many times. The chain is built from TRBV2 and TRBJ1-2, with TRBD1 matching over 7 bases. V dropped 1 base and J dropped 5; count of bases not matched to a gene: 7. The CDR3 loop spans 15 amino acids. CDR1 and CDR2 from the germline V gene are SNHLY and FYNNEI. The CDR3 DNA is TGTGCCAGCAGTGAAGGAAGACAGGGATCTTATGGCTACACCTTC. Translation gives CASSEGRQGSYGYTF.

CDR3 bases: TGTGCCAGCAGTGAGGGCCATCTCCCCTACGAGCAGTACTTC. Amino acids: CASSEGHLPYEQYF. The chain uses TRBV2 and TRBJ2-7, with unresolved D. There are 14 residues in the CDR3. V lost 3 bases to trimming and J lost 2 bases, with 11 bases between them. CDR1 and CDR2 (germline): SNHLY, FYNNEI.

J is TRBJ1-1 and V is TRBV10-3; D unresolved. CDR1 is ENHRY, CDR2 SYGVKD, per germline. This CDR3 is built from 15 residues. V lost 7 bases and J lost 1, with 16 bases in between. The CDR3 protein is CAIKYGREPNTEAFF. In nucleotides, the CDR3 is TGTGCCATCAAATACGGGAGGGAACCGAACACTGAAGCTTTCTTT.